These 23 T cell receptor beta chains were sequenced from one sample in a study of cytotoxic CD8 clonotypes in ibrutinib-treated CLL. Method: immunoSEQ multiplex PCR; TCRdb's copy keeps in-frame clones and lacks some. The sample shows 150,000 to 200,000 clones, more than 65% of them seen only once. Sequenced here: PBMCs, sampled after 12 months of ibrutinib treatment. These receptors were obtained from a human donor with chronic lymphocytic leukemia.

This chain uses TRBV4-3 with TRBJ2-1, with D maybe TRBD2 (5 bases). CDR1 and CDR2 (germline): LGHNA, YSLEER. Trimming shortened V by 1 base and J by 7 bases, and 17 bases separated the two germline ends. The CDR3 has 16 residues. The CDR3 sequence is CASSQGGGLGMNEQFF. DNA for the CDR3: TGCGCCAGCAGCCAAGGAGGCGGGCTAGGTATGAATGAGCAGTTCTTC.

The J gene is TRBJ1-2, the V gene TRBV19, with TRBD1 matching over 7 bases. Germline V gene lookup returns CDR1 LNHDA and CDR2 SQIVND (reference sequence). The length of the CDR3 is 15 residues. Trimming at V came to 2 bases and at J to 8 bases, leaving 11 bases not matched to a gene. CDR3 bases: TGTGCCAGTAGTATACCGAGGACAGGTAGTGGCGGCTACACCTTC. Amino acid sequence: CASSIPRTGSGGYTF.

On this clone itself: One end of the junction does not line up with germline, which may come from a read error. The rearrangement links TRBV7-9 to TRBJ2-2; D possibly corresponds to TRBD2 (5 bases). There are 15 residues in the CDR3. In germline, CDR1 is SEHNR, CDR2 FQNEAQ (reference sequence). CDR3 DNA sequence: TGTGCCAGCAGCCCGGGCCACCTCATCCACTGGGGAGCTGTTTTT. Its translation: CASSPGHLIHWGAVF.

The genes are TRBV29-1 and TRBJ1-2; D is unresolved. CDR1 SQVTM and CDR2 ANQGSEA come from the germline V gene. The CDR3 loop spans 12 amino acids. V was cut by 4 bases and J by 6 bases, with 12 bases left in between. Here the CDR3 reads CSVVLGRNGYTF. The CDR3 DNA is TGCAGCGTTGTACTGGGCCGAAATGGCTACACCTTC.

The chain has TRBV7-2 and TRBJ2-3; D not resolved. The CDR3 runs to 13 residues. V shed 10 bases and J shed 0 bases, with 11 bases lying between them. The germline V gene encodes CDR1 SGHTA and CDR2 FQGNSA. The CDR3 nucleotides are TGTGCCACCCGAAGCGCAAGCACAGATACGCAGTATTTT. It specifies CATRSASTDTQYF.

V usage is TRBV18 and J usage is TRBJ2-3, with D hard to call. CDR3 length: 14 amino acids. V was shortened by 0 bases and J by 6 bases, with 10 bases between the two germline ends. CDR1 and CDR2 from the germline V gene are KGHSH and LQKENI. This CDR3 is CASSPPSPQDTQYF. In DNA form, the CDR3 reads TGTGCCAGCTCACCACCGTCACCCCAGGATACGCAGTATTTT.

The CDR3 DNA follows: TGTGCCAGCTCACGGACAGGGGACGCCGCCTACGAGCAGTACTTC. Its translation: CASSRTGDAAYEQYF. The rearrangement links TRBV18 to TRBJ2-7, with TRBD1 matching 9 bases. This CDR3 comprises 15 residues. Germline-derived CDR1 and CDR2 are KGHSH and LQKENI. With 4 bases clipped from V and 2 bases from J, the junction kept 6 bases outside the gene matches.

The CDR3 DNA reads TGTGCCAGCAGACTAAGGTGGACGGGAGATTACGAGCAGTACTTC. Encoded protein: CASRLRWTGDYEQYF. The chain carries TRBV6-5 and TRBJ2-7; maybe TRBD2 (6 bases). Trimming pared 6 bases from V and 4 bases from J, leaving 19 bases between. Looked up from germline, CDR1 is MNHEY and CDR2 is SVGAGI. The CDR3 sequence is 15 residues long.

This chain links TRBV7-9 with TRBJ2-3; possible D gene TRBD1, 6 bases. The CDR3 has 15 amino acids. V lost 5 bases to trimming and J lost 0 bases, with 12 bases between them. The germline CDR1 and CDR2 sequences are SEHNR and FQNEAQ (reference sequence). CDR3 amino acids: CASSTRGSSTDTQYF. CDR3 DNA: TGTGCCAGCAGCACCAGGGGCAGTAGCACAGATACGCAGTATTTT.

This chain uses TRBV28 with TRBJ1-2; a weak D match, TRBD1 (5 bases). CDR3 length: 19 residues. Trimming shortened V by 6 bases and J by 5 bases, and 31 bases separated the two germline ends. CDR1 MDHEN and CDR2 SYDVKM come from the germline V gene. The CDR3 loop reads CASSLPPGTTGSRVYGYTF. The DNA of the CDR3 is TGTGCCAGCAGCCTGCCCCCGGGGACCACCGGGTCAAGGGTTTATGGCTACACCTTC.

The V call is TRBV28, the J call TRBJ1-5, with TRBD1 identical over 10 bases. The trim removed 9 bases at V and 0 bases at J, leaving 14 bases unmatched. Germline lookup yields CDR1 MDHEN and CDR2 SYDVKM. The CDR3 runs 18 residues. Here the CDR3 DNA reads TGTGCCAGTCTCGGGACAGGGGCCCTCTTTTTTAGCAATCAGCCCCAGCATTTT. It translates to CASLGTGALFFSNQPQHF.

This clone was seen more than once but under ten times. The rearrangement links TRBV28 to TRBJ1-6, with D unresolved. Looked up from germline, CDR1 is MDHEN and CDR2 is SYDVKM. Trimming shortened V by 6 bases and J by 14 bases, and 11 bases separated the two germline ends. This CDR3 contains 11 residues. CDR3 DNA: TGTGCCAGCAGCTCTCGACCCACCCTCCACTTT. This codes for CASSSRPTLHF.

V gene TRBV28 combines with J gene TRBJ2-7; no firm D call. Germline V gene lookup returns CDR1 MDHEN and CDR2 SYDVKM. The CDR3 has 12 amino acids. V was clipped by 11 bases and J by 0 bases, with 11 bases between them. CDR3 nucleotide sequence: TGTGCCTCGCTGGGGTCCTCCTACGAGCAGTACTTC. Amino acid sequence: CASLGSSYEQYF.

The chain has TRBV5-1 and TRBJ2-1; D is uncertain. From germline, CDR1 is SGHRS and CDR2 YFSETQ. V shed 4 bases and J shed 2 bases, with 13 bases lying between them. The CDR3 sequence is 15 residues long. In nucleotides, the CDR3 is TGCGCCAGCAGCCAACTGCCACGGGCCTACAATGAGCAGTTCTTC. This encodes CASSQLPRAYNEQFF.

The chain recombines TRBV5-1 with TRBJ1-2; possible D gene TRBD1, 5 bases. CDR1 is SGHRS, CDR2 YFSETQ, per germline. Deletions cut 4 bases from V and 0 bases from J, with 13 bases between. There are 15 residues in the CDR3. CDR3 region: CASSPGTEANYGYTF. The CDR3 coding sequence is TGCGCCAGCAGCCCCGGGACGGAAGCTAACTATGGCTACACCTTC. The full variable domain, with the rest looked up from reference TRBV5-1 and TRBJ1-2, is KAGVTQTPRYLIKTRGQQVTLSCSPISGHRSVSWYQQTPGQGLQFLFEYFSETQRNKGNFPGRFSGRQFSNSRSEMNVSTLELGDSALYLCASSPGTEANYGYTFGSGTRLTVV.

V and J are TRBV20-1 and TRBJ2-1, with D uncertain. This CDR3 has 11 amino acids. Trimming removed 0 bases from V and 12 bases from J, with 9 bases in between. In germline, CDR1 is DFQATT, CDR2 SNEGSKA (reference sequence). The CDR3 nucleotides read TGCAGTGCTAGAGATTCCAGAGGGCAGTTCTTC. Residues: CSARDSRGQFF.

The chain couples TRBV5-1 to TRBJ2-3, with TRBD2 matching over 10 bases. Germline CDR1 SGHRS, CDR2 YFSETQ. The CDR3 spans 16 residues. V gave up 4 bases and J gave up 1 base; unmatched junction bases: 6. The CDR3 bases are TGCGCCAGCAGCAACCGAGCGGGGGGGCGCACAGATACGCAGTATTTT. Translation: CASSNRAGGRTDTQYF.

The chain employs TRBV18 and TRBJ2-2; 10 nucleotides match TRBD2. CDR1 and CDR2 from the germline V gene are KGHSH and LQKENI. Trimming removed 6 bases from V and 0 bases from J; junction bases left unmatched: 16. CDR3 size: 20 residues. The CDR3 reads CASSEKGLAGVHANTGELFF. The CDR3 bases are TGTGCCAGCTCGGAAAAGGGGCTAGCGGGAGTTCACGCGAACACCGGGGAGCTGTTTTTT.

This chain connects TRBV2 to TRBJ1-6; 7 bases are shared with TRBD1. V was pared by 6 bases and J by 3 bases, with 5 bases of the junction left unmatched. CDR1 is SNHLY and CDR2 is FYNNEI in the germline V gene. This CDR3 is built from 15 residues. CDR3 DNA: TGTGCCAGCAGAGGACAGGAGCTCTATAATTCACCCCTCCACTTT. Its translation: CASRGQELYNSPLHF.

V gene TRBV7-8 combines with J gene TRBJ2-2; TRBD1 might be the D (6 bases). This CDR3 comprises 14 residues. V was cut by 1 base and J by 4 bases, with 7 bases left in between. CDR1 and CDR2 from the germline V gene are SGHVS and FQNEAQ. CDR3 DNA: TGTGCCAGCAGCTTAGGGACAGCCACCGGGGAGCTGTTTTTT. Translation: CASSLGTATGELFF.

Notes on this clone: Other DNA variants within this sample encode the same CDR3. J is TRBJ2-2 and V is TRBV2; D gene unclear. Deletions cut 1 base from V and 1 base from J, with 4 bases between. CDR1 and CDR2 from the germline V gene are SNHLY and FYNNEI. The CDR3 contains 14 residues. The CDR3 sequence: CASSEVGNTGELFF. CDR3 nucleotide sequence: TGTGCCAGCAGTGAAGTAGGGAACACCGGGGAGCTGTTTTTT.

J is TRBJ2-2 and V is TRBV28, with 8 positions matching TRBD1. The CDR3 runs to 16 residues. Germline loops: CDR1 MDHEN, CDR2 SYDVKM. V shed 3 bases and J 0 bases; nucleotides not matched to a gene: 3. The DNA for the CDR3 is TGTGCCAGCAGTTTCCGACAGGGGTCGAACACCGGGGAGCTGTTTTTT. Protein sequence: CASSFRQGSNTGELFF.

This clone was found a few times. The chain couples TRBV30 to TRBJ2-7; no reliable D call. Germline CDR1 GTSNPN, CDR2 SVGIG (reference sequence). V was cut by 1 base and J by 3 bases, with 4 bases left in between. This CDR3 is built from 11 residues. CDR3 protein: CAWSDNYEQYF. In DNA form, the CDR3 reads TGTGCCTGGAGTGACAACTACGAGCAGTACTTC.